This T cell receptor beta chain comes out of a study of cytomegalovirus exposure and HLA in healthy donors. Study conclusions and caveats: Reportedly, diagnosis of cytomegalovirus status by the classifier showed high specificity and sensitivity.

Generated by immunoSEQ multiplex PCR, the TCRdb table keeps only in-frame clones and is missing some. The table includes fewer than 200,000 clones, about 89% detected once. With regard to this clone: The target antigen is unknown.

The source of this sequence is a man younger than 40 in good health and CMV-seropositive. The sequencing sample was made of PBMCs.

CDR3 sequence reads: CASSQDGSGGQPQHF. CDR3 in DNA: TGCGCCAGCAGCCAAGATGGGTCCGGGGGGCAGCCCCAGCATTTT. This chain links TRBV4-3 with TRBJ1-5, with D tentatively TRBD1 (5 bases). V gave up 0 bases and J gave up 7 bases, with 13 bases separating them. Germline V CDR1 and CDR2: LGHNA, YSLEER. CDR3 length equals 15 residues.